A selection of T cell receptor beta chains follows, all from one sample in a study of CD8 T cells in ankylosing spondylitis. TCRdb called the 5' RACE reads again in MiXCR, with one record for every CDR3 protein. The table has 150,000 to 200,000 distinct CDR3 sequences, 13% seen once. Sequenced material: blood, either unsorted or a sorted T cell fraction (not recorded which). The receptors here all came from a female donor with ankylosing spondylitis or in good health (not recorded which). The CDR3 runs from the conserved cysteine through the conserved F or W.

V gene	CDR3 protein
TRBV7-9	CASSAKGQRIDGYTF
TRBV20-1	CSARSGGGGNQPQHF
TRBV7-2	CASSLGWLYNSPLHF
TRBV29-1	CSVEIEDGPFTGELFF
TRBV7-2	CASSLSSGTEGEKLFF
TRBV29-1	CSVLAGGAQETQYF
TRBV6-2/TRBV6-3	CTSSSGWGSGVLYNEQFF
TRBV9	CASSSHRDRTYNEQFF
TRBV5-1	CASSQDRGPGYTF
TRBV3-1	CASSQGQGNTIYF
TRBV6-6	CASGASHQPQHF
TRBV5-1	CASKQGAVAYGYTF
TRBV7-2	CASSPRRTGGLTGELFF
TRBV5-1	CASSLGPGEKLFF
TRBV5-1	CASSFSGGGLDTQYF
TRBV29-1	CSVGRRGFGTDTQYF
TRBV7-9	CASSHGGLSYNEQFF
TRBV15	CATSREGGTKDEQFF
TRBV12-3/TRBV12-4	CASSPTSGNYGYTF
TRBV20-1	CSLRPGSYEQYF
TRBV20-1	CSARDWASGSPADTQYF
TRBV7-9	CASSLYKGSSSYNEQFF
TRBV5-1	CASSLGAGASNTGELFF
TRBV5-8	CASSLLPRNQPQHF
TRBV29-1	CSVAQGNTEAFF
TRBV25-1	CASSNPSGPQFF
TRBV5-1	CASSTGTGAGELFF
TRBV19	CASSSTGGVYNEQFF
TRBV5-5	CASSPTGRTDTQYF
TRBV6-2/TRBV6-3	CASTFSGIYEQYF
TRBV2	CASGKRQDFNQPQHF
TRBV20-1	CSARGQRVDEQFF
TRBV5-1	CASSLEGLASGELFF
TRBV11-2	CASSLDLRGVTDTQYF
TRBV7-2	CASSLDGRDTDTQYF
TRBV5-6	CASSYNTGRGYTF
TRBV6-6	CASKEPVQETQYF
TRBV7-2	CASSSPGTQNTGELFF
TRBV7-8	CASSLNRDTDTQYF
TRBV19	CASMGPWAKLFF
TRBV5-1	CASSLEGGVSYEQYF
TRBV12-3/TRBV12-4	CASSSQPGGDAGRIREQFF
TRBV6-2/TRBV6-3	CASRPATTYNEQFF
TRBV12-3/TRBV12-4	CAIVLAGGYNEQFF
TRBV20-1	CSATDGQGRTQYF
TRBV5-1	CASSLAGYWDTQYF
TRBV11-2	CASSFGRNEQFF
TRBV5-1	CASSLEPDGIQYF
TRBV5-1	CASSSGTENQPQHF
TRBV7-2	CASSLGLSSETQYF
TRBV20-1	CSASKDSVGNEQFF
TRBV12-3/TRBV12-4	CASSLTWKLFF
TRBV5-1	CASSLDSGPEAFF
TRBV7-9	CASSSPGTEAFF
TRBV10-3	CAIRTQSGNTIYF
TRBV7-9	CASSLEGSLAYEQYF
TRBV20-1	CSARDSIGVSDEQFF
TRBV5-5	CASSSLREAAYEQYF
TRBV10-3	CAISESPTTEYEQYF